The clone carrying this T cell receptor beta chain was observed a handful of times. The CDR3 has 14 residues. Germline trimming cut 3 bases from V and 8 bases from J; bases unmatched to any gene: 2. Germline V gene data show CDR1 as MNHEY and CDR2 as SMNVEV (reference sequence). The sample is drawn from a study of blood T cell repertoires in COVID-19. TCRdb keeps only in-frame clones here, not all; method: immunoSEQ multiplex PCR. The sample records about 280,000 clones, approximately 91% being singletons. What was sequenced was peripheral blood. This receptor was taken from a man aged 18 to 30 with active or convalescent COVID-19. The V and J genes are TRBV27 and TRBJ1-6; TRBD1 aligns across 9 bases. The CDR3 sequence is CASSFGQGHSPLHF. The DNA of the CDR3 is TGTGCCAGCAGTTTTGGACAGGGGCATTCACCCCTCCACTTT.